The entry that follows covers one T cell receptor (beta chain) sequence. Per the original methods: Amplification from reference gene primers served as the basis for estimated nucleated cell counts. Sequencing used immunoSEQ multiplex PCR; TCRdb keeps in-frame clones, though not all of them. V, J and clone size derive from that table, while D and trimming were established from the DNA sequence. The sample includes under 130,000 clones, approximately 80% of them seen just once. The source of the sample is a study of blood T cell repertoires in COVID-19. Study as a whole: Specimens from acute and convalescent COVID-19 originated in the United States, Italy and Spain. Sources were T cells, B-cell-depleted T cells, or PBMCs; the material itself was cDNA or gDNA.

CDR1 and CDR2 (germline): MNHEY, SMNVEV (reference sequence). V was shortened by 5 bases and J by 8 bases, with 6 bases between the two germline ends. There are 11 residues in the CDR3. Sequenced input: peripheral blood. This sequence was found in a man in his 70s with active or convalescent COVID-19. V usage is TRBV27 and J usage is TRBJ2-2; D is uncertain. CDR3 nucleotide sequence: TGTGCCAGCAGTCAACAAGGGGAGCTGTTTTTT. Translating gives CASSQQGELFF.